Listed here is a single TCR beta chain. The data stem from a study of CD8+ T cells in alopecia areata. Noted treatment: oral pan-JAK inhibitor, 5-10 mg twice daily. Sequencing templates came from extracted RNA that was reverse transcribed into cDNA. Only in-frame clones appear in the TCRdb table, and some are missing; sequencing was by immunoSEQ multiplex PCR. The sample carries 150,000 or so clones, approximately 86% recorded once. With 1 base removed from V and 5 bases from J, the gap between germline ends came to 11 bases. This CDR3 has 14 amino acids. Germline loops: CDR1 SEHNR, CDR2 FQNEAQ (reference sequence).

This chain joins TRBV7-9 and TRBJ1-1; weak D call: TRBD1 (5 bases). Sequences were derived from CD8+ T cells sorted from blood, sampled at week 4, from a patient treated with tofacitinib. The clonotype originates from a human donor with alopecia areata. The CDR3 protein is CASSLESGITEAFF. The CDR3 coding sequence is TGTGCCAGCAGCTTAGAGTCAGGGATAACTGAAGCTTTCTTT.